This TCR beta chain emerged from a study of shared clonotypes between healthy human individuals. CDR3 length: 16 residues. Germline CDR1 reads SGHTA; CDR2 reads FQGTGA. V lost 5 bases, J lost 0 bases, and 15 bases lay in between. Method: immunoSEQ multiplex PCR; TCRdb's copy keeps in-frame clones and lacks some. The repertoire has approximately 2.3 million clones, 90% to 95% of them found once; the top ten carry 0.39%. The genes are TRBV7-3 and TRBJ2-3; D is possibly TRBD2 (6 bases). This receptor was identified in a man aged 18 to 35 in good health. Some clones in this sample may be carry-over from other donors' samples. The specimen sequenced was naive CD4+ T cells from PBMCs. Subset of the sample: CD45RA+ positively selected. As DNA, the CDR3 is TGTGCCAGCAGCCCCTCTCTAGCGCGTAGCACAGATACGCAGTATTTT. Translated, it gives CASSPSLARSTDTQYF.